One sample yielded the 18 T cell receptor beta chains listed below, sequenced in a study of blood T cell repertoires in COVID-19. Assay used: immunoSEQ multiplex PCR; TCRdb lists only in-frame clones, some missing. This sample carries hundreds of thousands of clones, roughly 89% of them seen once, and the ten largest clones take about 1.7%. The sequenced sample consisted of PBMCs or T cells enriched from blood (not recorded which). The source is a woman younger than 30 with acute COVID-19.

The rearrangement joins TRBV27 to TRBJ1-2; D is ambiguous. The V end lost 1 base, the J end lost 8 bases, and 11 bases lay between the germline ends. Germline V gives CDR1 MNHEY, CDR2 SMNVEV (reference sequence). The CDR3 has 13 residues. CDR3 DNA: TGTGCCAGCAGTTTATTATCAGGTGGCGGCTACACCTTC. Translation: CASSLLSGGGYTF.

The J gene is TRBJ2-5, the V gene TRBV19, with 7 positions matching TRBD1. CDR3 length: 16 amino acids. Germline CDR1 LNHDA, CDR2 SQIVND (reference sequence). Losses at the gene ends were 5 bases for V and 1 base for J; bases not matched to a gene: 10. This CDR3 reads CASSPRTGTPQETQYF. CDR3 nucleotides: TGTGCCAGTAGTCCCCGGACAGGAACACCCCAAGAGACCCAGTACTTC.

This chain uses TRBV5-4 with TRBJ2-5, with no clear D. V gave up 2 bases and J gave up 5 bases, with 7 bases separating them. The CDR3 spans 12 residues. Germline loops: CDR1 SGHNT, CDR2 YYREEE (reference sequence). The CDR3 region has the DNA TGTGCCAGCAGCTTCGGGTCGGAGACCCAGTACTTC. Translation gives CASSFGSETQYF.

The V and J genes are TRBV3-1 (or the pseudogene TRBV3-2) and TRBJ2-1, with TRBD2 matching 14 bases. V lost 1 base, J lost 5 bases, and 4 bases stayed unmatched. This CDR3 has 17 amino acids. Looked up from germline, CDR1 is LGHDT and CDR2 is YNNKEL (reference sequence). The CDR3, as DNA: TGTGCCAGCAGCCAAGGGACTAGCGGGAGGTCTCACAATGAGCAGTTCTTC. Protein product: CASSQGTSGRSHNEQFF.

The V and J genes are TRBV11-2 and TRBJ2-7; TRBD1 agrees at 10 bases. The CDR3 loop spans 14 amino acids. The trim removed 2 bases at V and 6 bases at J, leaving 4 bases unmatched. Looked up from germline, CDR1 is SGHAT and CDR2 is FQNNGV. The CDR3 DNA reads as TGTGCCAGCAGCTTACGACAGGGGGCTGTCGAGCAGTACTTC. Translated, it gives CASSLRQGAVEQYF.

The chain employs TRBV14 and TRBJ2-5; TRBD2 matches 10 bases. This CDR3 comprises 15 residues. With 3 bases clipped from V and 5 bases from J, the junction kept 6 bases outside the gene matches. Per germline, CDR1 SGHDN and CDR2 FVKESK. CDR3 sequence (DNA): TGTGCCAGCAGCCACCTAGCGGGAGTGTCGGAGACCCAGTACTTC. Its translation is CASSHLAGVSETQYF. Drawing the rest from reference TRBV14 and TRBJ2-5, the complete variable domain is EAGVTQFPSHSVIEKGQTVTLRCDPISGHDNLYWYRRVMGKEIKFLLHFVKESKQDESGMPNNRFLAERTGGTYSTLKVQPAELEDSGVYFCASSHLAGVSETQYFGPGTRLLVL.

V usage is TRBV5-3 and J usage is TRBJ1-1, with D perhaps matching TRBD1 (5 bases). TRBV5-3 carries the ORF label, with uncertain function. There are 14 residues in the CDR3. V was pared by 2 bases and J by 5 bases, with 13 bases between. Here the CDR3 DNA reads TGTGCCAGAAGCTTAGGTTCAGGGATAACTGAAGCTTTCTTT. It is translated as CARSLGSGITEAFF.

This chain uses TRBV25-1 with TRBJ1-4; 7 bases fit TRBD1. V lost 4 bases and J lost 7; bases outside the gene matches: 9. The CDR3 spans 15 residues. Looked up from germline, CDR1 is MGHDK and CDR2 is SYGVNS. CDR3 nucleotides: TGTGCCAGCAGTGGGGCGTGGGCAGGGGGTGAAAAACTGTTTTTT. Protein product: CASSGAWAGGEKLFF.

V is TRBV5-1 and J is TRBJ2-1; 10 positions agree with TRBD2. V shed 1 base, J shed 0 bases, and the junction held 4 bases outside the gene matches. Germline V gene sequence: CDR1 SGHRS, CDR2 YFSETQ. This CDR3 is 17 amino acids long. CDR3 coding DNA: TGCGCCAGCAGCTTGCCTAGCGGGAGCCACTCCTACAATGAGCAGTTCTTC. It codes for CASSLPSGSHSYNEQFF.

DNA of the CDR3: TGTGCCATCAGTGGCGCCAATGAGCAGTTCTTC. Its translation is CAISGANEQFF. The genes are TRBV10-3 and TRBJ2-1; D remains ambiguous. This CDR3 has 11 residues. V gave up 4 bases and J gave up 6 bases, with 4 bases separating them. The germline V gene encodes CDR1 ENHRY and CDR2 SYGVKD.

This clone was detected only a few times. The gene calls are TRBV6-5 and TRBJ2-2; maybe TRBD1 (5 bases). The CDR3 totals 15 residues. Germline V gene lookup returns CDR1 MNHEY and CDR2 SVGAGI. Trimming left V 5 bases short and J 4 bases short, with 14 bases between. CDR3: CASSQRAGPTGELFF. CDR3 sequence (DNA): TGTGCCAGCAGTCAAAGGGCAGGGCCCACCGGGGAGCTGTTTTTT.

The chain links TRBV5-1 to TRBJ2-1, with TRBD2 matching over 8 bases. Germline V gene sequence: CDR1 SGHRS, CDR2 YFSETQ. Trimming at V came to 5 bases and at J to 3 bases, leaving 4 bases not matched to a gene. The CDR3 consists of 14 residues. CDR3 amino acids: CASSVSGSYNEQFF. The CDR3 DNA sequence: TGCGCCAGCAGTGTCAGCGGGAGCTACAATGAGCAGTTCTTC.

In its sample, this clone was seen a few times. CDR3 bases: TGTGCCAGCAGTTTATCAGGGAGCTCCTATAATTCACCCCTCCACTTT. Residues: CASSLSGSSYNSPLHF. V is TRBV27 and J is TRBJ1-6; no clear D gene. V was cut by 0 bases and J by 0 bases, with 6 bases left in between. Germline V gene sequence: CDR1 MNHEY, CDR2 SMNVEV (reference sequence). This CDR3 is 16 amino acids long.

J is TRBJ2-7 and V is TRBV28, with 7 bases lining up with TRBD1. V lost 7 bases to trimming and J lost 2 bases; unmatched junction nucleotides: 11. Germline CDR1 and CDR2: MDHEN and SYDVKM. The CDR3 is 15 amino acids. The CDR3, as DNA: TGTGCCAGCAAAATGACAGGGACGGGGCCCTACGAGCAGTACTTC. It codes for CASKMTGTGPYEQYF.

This clone appeared a few times. The chain employs TRBV7-9 and TRBJ2-7; D is perhaps TRBD1 (6 bases). Germline loops: CDR1 SEHNR, CDR2 FQNEAQ (reference sequence). V was clipped by 3 bases and J by 2 bases, with 17 bases between them. CDR3 length: 16 residues. CDR3 amino acids: CASSFPQGGGTYEQYF. The CDR3 nucleotides are TGTGCCAGCAGCTTTCCCCAAGGGGGTGGGACCTACGAGCAGTACTTC.

The DNA for the CDR3 is TGTGCCAGCAGCCGCTATGGGGACTCGGGAAACACCATATATTTT. Protein product: CASSRYGDSGNTIYF. This chain joins TRBV7-9 and TRBJ1-3, with D tentatively TRBD1 (5 bases). The CDR3 covers 15 residues. Germline V gives CDR1 SEHNR, CDR2 FQNEAQ (reference sequence). V gave up 5 bases and J gave up 4 bases, with 15 bases separating them.

The genes are TRBV7-3 and TRBJ2-2; D is uncertain. The CDR3 runs 17 residues. V was pared by 2 bases and J by 0 bases, with 13 bases between. Germline lookup yields CDR1 SGHTA and CDR2 FQGTGA. The CDR3 DNA is TGTGCCAGCAGCTTATACAGCTCCATTACGAACACCGGGGAGCTGTTTTTT. It yields the protein CASSLYSSITNTGELFF.

Details on this clone: At one boundary the junction diverges from the germline segment, which might be a read error. The chain employs TRBV13 and TRBJ2-7; a possible D gene is TRBD2 (6 bases). CDR3 size: 15 residues. Looked up from germline, CDR1 is PRHDT and CDR2 is FYEKMQ (reference sequence). CDR3 residues: CASSPDKGRSSEQYF. DNA of the CDR3: TGTGCCAGCAGCCCTGACAAGGGGAGGTCCTCCGAGCAGTACTTC. The variable domain in full, completed from reference TRBV13 and TRBJ2-7, reads AAGVIQSPRHLIKEKRETATLKCYPIPRHDTVYWYQQGPGQDPQFLISFYEKMQSDKGSIPDRFSAQQFSDYHSELNMSSLELGDSALYFCASSPDKGRSSEQYFGPGTRLTVT.